This is a list of T cell receptor beta chains from one sample in a study of T cells after yellow fever vaccination. A single record per CDR3 protein comes from TCRdb applying MiXCR to the 5' RACE reads. Of approximately 150,000 distinct CDR3 sequences listed, around 9.7% are singletons. The sequencing here drew on CD8+ T cells sorted from PBMCs, taken 45 days after the yellow fever booster vaccination. The receptors here all came from a man in his late teens or twenties who received the YFV17D yellow fever vaccine. Each CDR3 is given with its conserved first and last residue. The order of the fields is V gene, D gene, J gene, clone size, CDR3 protein, CDR3 DNA. The D gene is left open where the match is weak. The size of a clone is reported for some rows only, either as once, few or many, or as a class for expanded clones.

>TRBV6-6|-|TRBJ1-1|-
CASSYGILGTEAFF
TGTGCCAGCAGTTACGGGATTCTGGGCACTGAAGCTTTCTTT
>TRBV5-1|-|TRBJ2-3|many
CASSSTQGLAADTQYF
TGCGCCAGCAGCTCCACACAGGGTTTGGCAGCAGATACGCAGTATTTT
>TRBV7-6|-|TRBJ2-7|-
CASSLEQGSSYEQYF
TGTGCCAGCAGCTTAGAACAGGGAAGCTCCTACGAGCAGTACTTC
>TRBV9|-|TRBJ1-1|-
CASSARGWGTEAFF
TGTGCCAGCAGCGCGAGAGGGTGGGGGACTGAAGCTTTCTTT
>TRBV18|TRBD2|TRBJ2-2|-
CASSELAGTNTGELFF
TGTGCCAGCTCAGAACTAGCGGGGACGAACACCGGGGAGCTGTTTTTT
>TRBV5-1|TRBD1|TRBJ2-1|few
CASSRTGGNYNEQFF
TGCGCCAGCAGCAGGACAGGGGGAAACTACAATGAGCAGTTCTTC
>TRBV10-3|TRBD2|TRBJ2-1|few
CAISGELAGYNEQFF
TGTGCCATCAGTGGCGAACTAGCGGGGTACAATGAGCAGTTCTTC
>TRBV2|-|TRBJ2-3|few
CASSAWDITDTQYF
TGTGCCAGCAGTGCGTGGGACATCACAGATACGCAGTATTTT
>TRBV7-8|TRBD1|TRBJ1-1|-
CASSPKTGLRDVAFF
TGTGCCAGCAGCCCGAAGACAGGGTTAAGAGACGTGGCTTTCTTT
>TRBV4-1|-|TRBJ1-2|few
CASSPLVNPGVYGYTF
TGCGCCAGCAGCCCGCTCGTAAACCCGGGGGTCTATGGCTACACCTTC
>TRBV4-3|-|TRBJ2-5|few
CASIRCLRFQETQYF
TGCGCCAGCATACGGTGTTTACGATTTCAAGAGACCCAGTACTTC
>TRBV12-3/TRBV12-4|-|TRBJ2-7|few
CASRETYSYEQYF
TGTGCCAGCAGGGAGACATACTCCTACGAGCAGTACTTC
>TRBV9|-|TRBJ2-2|-
CASSPWGEDNTGELFF
TGTGCCAGCAGCCCCTGGGGTGAGGATAACACCGGGGAGCTGTTTTTT